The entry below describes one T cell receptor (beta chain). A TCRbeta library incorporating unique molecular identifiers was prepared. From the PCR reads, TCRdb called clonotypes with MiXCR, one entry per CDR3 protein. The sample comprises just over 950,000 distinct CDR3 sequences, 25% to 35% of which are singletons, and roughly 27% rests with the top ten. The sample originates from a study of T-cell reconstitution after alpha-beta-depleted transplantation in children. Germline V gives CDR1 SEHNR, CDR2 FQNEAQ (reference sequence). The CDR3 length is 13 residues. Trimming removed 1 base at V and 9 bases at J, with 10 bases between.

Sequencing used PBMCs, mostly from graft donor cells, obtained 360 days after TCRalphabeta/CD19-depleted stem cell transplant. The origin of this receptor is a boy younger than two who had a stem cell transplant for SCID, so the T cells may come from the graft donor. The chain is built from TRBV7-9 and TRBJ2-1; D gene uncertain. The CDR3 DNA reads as TGTGCCAGCAGCTTAGACCCAGGCCTTGAGCAGTTCTTC. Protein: CASSLDPGLEQFF.